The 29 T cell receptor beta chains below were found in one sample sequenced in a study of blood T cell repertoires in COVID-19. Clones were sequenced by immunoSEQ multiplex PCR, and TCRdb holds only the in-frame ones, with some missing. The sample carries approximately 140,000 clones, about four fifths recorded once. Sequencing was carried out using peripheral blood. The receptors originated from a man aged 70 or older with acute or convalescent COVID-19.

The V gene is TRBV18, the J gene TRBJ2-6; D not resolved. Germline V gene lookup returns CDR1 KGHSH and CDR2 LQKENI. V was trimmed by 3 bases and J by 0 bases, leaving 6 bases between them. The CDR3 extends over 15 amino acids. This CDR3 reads CASSPTSSGANVLTF. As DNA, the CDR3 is TGTGCCAGCTCACCCACAAGCTCTGGGGCCAACGTCCTGACTTTC.

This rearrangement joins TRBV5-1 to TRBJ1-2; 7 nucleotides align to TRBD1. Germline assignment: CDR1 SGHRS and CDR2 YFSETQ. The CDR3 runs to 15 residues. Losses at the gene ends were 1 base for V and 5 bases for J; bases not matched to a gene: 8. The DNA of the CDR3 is TGCGCCAGCAGCTTGTCAAGGACAGGCGTTTATGGCTACACCTTC. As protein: CASSLSRTGVYGYTF.

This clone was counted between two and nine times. The CDR3 coding sequence is TGTGCCAGCAGTGAAAAGTCAGCACAGACCGGGGAGCTGTTTTTT. As protein: CASSEKSAQTGELFF. The chain joins TRBV6-1 to TRBJ2-2; D is uncertain. CDR3 length equals 15 residues. Per the germline V gene, CDR1 is MNHNS and CDR2 is SASEGT. V lost 2 bases and J lost 5, with 12 bases in between.

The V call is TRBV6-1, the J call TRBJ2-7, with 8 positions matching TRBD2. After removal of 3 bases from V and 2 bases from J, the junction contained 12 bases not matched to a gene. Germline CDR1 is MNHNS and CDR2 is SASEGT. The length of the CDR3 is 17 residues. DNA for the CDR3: TGTGCCAGCAGTGATGCTCGGGGGGGACCGACGACCTACGAGCAGTACTTC. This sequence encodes CASSDARGGPTTYEQYF.

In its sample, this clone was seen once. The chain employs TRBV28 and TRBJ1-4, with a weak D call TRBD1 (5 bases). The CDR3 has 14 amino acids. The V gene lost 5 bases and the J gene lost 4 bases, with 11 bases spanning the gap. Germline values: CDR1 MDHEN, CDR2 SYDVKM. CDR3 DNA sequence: TGTGCCAGCAGTCGCGACAGTGTTAATGAAAAACTGTTTTTT. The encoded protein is CASSRDSVNEKLFF.

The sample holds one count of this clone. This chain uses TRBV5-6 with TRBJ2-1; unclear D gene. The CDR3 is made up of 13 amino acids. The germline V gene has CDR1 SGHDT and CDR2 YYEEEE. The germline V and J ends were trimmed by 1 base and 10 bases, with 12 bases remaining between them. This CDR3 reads CASSLFPGWEQFF. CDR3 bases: TGTGCCAGCAGCTTGTTTCCGGGTTGGGAGCAGTTCTTC.

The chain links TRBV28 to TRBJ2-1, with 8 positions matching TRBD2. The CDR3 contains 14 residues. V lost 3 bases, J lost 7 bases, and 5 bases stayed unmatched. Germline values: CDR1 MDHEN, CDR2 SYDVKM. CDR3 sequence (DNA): TGTGCCAGCAGTTTCACGGGAGGGCTAAATGAGCAGTTCTTC. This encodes CASSFTGGLNEQFF. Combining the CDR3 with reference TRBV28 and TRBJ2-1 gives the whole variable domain DVKVTQSSRYLVKRTGEKVFLECVQDMDHENMFWYRQDPGLGLRLIYFSYDVKMKEKGDIPEGYSVSREKKERFSLILESASTNQTSMYLCASSFTGGLNEQFFGPGTRLTVL.

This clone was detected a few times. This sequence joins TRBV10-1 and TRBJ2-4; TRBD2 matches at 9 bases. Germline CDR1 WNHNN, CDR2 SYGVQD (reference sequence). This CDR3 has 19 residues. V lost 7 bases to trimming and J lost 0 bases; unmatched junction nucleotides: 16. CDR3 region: CASKRVAAGGPGAKNIQYF. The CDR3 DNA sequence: TGCGCCAGCAAGAGGGTGGCTGCGGGGGGGCCGGGAGCCAAAAACATTCAGTACTTC.

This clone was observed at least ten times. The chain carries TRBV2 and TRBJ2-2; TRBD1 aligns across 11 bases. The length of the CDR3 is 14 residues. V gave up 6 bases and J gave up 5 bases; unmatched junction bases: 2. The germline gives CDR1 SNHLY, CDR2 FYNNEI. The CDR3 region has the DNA TGTGCCAGCAGAAGGGACAGGGGGACCGGGGAGCTGTTTTTT. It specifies CASRRDRGTGELFF.

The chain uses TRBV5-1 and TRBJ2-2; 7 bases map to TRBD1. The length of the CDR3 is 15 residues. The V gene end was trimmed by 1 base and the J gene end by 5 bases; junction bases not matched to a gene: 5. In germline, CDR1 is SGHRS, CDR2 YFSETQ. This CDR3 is CASSLTQGVTGELFF. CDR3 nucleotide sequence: TGCGCCAGCAGCTTGACCCAGGGGGTGACCGGGGAGCTGTTTTTT.

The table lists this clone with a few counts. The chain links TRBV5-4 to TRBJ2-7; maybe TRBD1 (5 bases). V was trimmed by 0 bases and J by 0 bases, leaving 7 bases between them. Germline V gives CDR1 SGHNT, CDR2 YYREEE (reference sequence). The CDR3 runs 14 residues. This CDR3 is CASSLVGASYEQYF. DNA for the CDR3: TGTGCCAGCAGCTTGGTAGGGGCCTCCTACGAGCAGTACTTC.

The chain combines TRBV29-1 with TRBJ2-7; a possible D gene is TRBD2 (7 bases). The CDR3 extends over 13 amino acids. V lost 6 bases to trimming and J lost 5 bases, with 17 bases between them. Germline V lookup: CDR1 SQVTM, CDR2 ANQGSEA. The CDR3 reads CSVGKSGGHEQYF. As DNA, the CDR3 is TGCAGCGTGGGAAAATCGGGGGGCCACGAGCAGTACTTC.

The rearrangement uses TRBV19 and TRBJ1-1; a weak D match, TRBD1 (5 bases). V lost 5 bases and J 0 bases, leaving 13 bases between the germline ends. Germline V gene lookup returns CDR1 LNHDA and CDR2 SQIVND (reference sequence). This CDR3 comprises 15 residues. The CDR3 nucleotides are TGTGCCAGTAGTTTAAGCCCGGACATGAACACTGAAGCTTTCTTT. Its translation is CASSLSPDMNTEAFF.

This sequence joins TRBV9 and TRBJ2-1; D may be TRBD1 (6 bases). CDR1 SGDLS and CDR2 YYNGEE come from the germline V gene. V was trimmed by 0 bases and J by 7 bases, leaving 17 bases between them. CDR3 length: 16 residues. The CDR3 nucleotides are TGTGCCAGCAGCGTAGGCCCCCGGCCTCAGGGGAATGAGCAGTTCTTC. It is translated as CASSVGPRPQGNEQFF. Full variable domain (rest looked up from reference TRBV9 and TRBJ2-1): DSGVTQTPKHLITATGQRVTLRCSPRSGDLSVYWYQQSLDQGLQFLIQYYNGEERAKGNILERFSAQQFPDLHSELNLSSLELGDSALYFCASSVGPRPQGNEQFFGPGTRLTVL.

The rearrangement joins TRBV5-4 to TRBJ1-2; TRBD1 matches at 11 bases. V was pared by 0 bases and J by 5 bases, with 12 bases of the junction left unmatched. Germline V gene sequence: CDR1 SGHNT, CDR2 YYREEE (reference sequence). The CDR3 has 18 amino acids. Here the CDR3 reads CASSLASGGTGGPYGYTF. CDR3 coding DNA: TGTGCCAGCAGCTTGGCTTCGGGGGGGACAGGGGGACCGTATGGCTACACCTTC.

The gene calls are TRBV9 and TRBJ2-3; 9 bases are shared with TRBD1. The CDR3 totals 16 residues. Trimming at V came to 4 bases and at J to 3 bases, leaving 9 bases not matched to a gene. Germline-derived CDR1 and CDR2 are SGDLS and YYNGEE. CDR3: CASSPRTGDGTDTQYF. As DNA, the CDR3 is TGTGCCAGCAGCCCTAGGACAGGGGATGGGACAGATACGCAGTATTTT.

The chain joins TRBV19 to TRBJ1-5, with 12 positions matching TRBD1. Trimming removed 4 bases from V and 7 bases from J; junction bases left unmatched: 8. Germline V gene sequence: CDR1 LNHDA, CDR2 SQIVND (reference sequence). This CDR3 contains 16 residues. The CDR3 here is CASSTPGQGARQPQHF. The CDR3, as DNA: TGTGCCAGTAGTACCCCGGGACAGGGGGCGAGGCAGCCCCAGCATTTT.

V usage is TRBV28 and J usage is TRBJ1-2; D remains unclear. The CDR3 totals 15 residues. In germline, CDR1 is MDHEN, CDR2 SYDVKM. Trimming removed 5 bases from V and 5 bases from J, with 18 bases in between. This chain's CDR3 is CASSRSLGPGYGYTF. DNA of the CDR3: TGTGCCAGCAGTCGGAGTTTAGGGCCGGGATATGGCTACACCTTC.

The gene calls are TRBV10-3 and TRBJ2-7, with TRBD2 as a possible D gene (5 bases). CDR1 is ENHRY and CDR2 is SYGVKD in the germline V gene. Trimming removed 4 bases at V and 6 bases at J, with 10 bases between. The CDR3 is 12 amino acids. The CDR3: CAISGSRVEQYF. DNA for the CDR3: TGTGCCATCAGTGGGTCGCGGGTCGAGCAGTACTTC.

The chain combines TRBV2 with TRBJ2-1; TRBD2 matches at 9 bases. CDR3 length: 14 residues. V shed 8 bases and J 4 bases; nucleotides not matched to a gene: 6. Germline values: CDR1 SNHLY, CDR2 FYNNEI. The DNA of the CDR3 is TGTGCCAGCGAGCTAGCGGGACCATACAATGAGCAGTTCTTC. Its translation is CASELAGPYNEQFF. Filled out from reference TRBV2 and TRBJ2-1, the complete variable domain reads EPEVTQTPSHQVTQMGQEVILRCVPISNHLYFYWYRQILGQKVEFLVSFYNNEISEKSEIFDDQFSVERPDGSNFTLKIRSTKLEDSAMYFCASELAGPYNEQFFGPGTRLTVL.

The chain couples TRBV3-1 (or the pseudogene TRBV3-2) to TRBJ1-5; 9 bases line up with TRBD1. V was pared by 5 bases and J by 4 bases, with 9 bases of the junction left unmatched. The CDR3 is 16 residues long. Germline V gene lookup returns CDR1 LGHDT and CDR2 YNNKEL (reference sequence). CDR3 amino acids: CASSYSGTGTNQPQHF. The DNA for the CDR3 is TGTGCCAGCAGCTATTCCGGGACAGGGACAAATCAGCCCCAGCATTTT.

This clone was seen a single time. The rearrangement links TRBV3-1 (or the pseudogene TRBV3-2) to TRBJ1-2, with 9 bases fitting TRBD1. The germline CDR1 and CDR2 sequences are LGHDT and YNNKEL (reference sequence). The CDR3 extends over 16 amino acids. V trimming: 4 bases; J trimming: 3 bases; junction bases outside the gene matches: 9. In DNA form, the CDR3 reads TGTGCCAGCAGCCCCCGGGACAGGGTAGTCGACTATGGCTACACCTTC. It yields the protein CASSPRDRVVDYGYTF.

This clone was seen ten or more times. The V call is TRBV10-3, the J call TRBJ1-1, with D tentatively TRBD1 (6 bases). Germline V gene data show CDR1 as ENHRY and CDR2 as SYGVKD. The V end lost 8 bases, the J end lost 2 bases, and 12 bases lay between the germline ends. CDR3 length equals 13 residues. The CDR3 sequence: CAIQDRFNTEAFF. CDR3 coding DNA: TGTGCCATCCAGGACAGATTTAACACTGAAGCTTTCTTT.

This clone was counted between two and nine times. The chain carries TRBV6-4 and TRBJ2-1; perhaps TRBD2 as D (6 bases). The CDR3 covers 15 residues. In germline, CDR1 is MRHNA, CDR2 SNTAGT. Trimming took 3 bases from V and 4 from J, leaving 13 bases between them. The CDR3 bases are TGTGCCAGCAGTGATTCCAGCGGGCCTTACAATGAGCAGTTCTTC. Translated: CASSDSSGPYNEQFF.

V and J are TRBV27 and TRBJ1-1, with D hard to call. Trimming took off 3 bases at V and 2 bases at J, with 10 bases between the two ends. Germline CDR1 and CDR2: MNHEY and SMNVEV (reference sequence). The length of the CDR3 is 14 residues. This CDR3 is CASSFIGRNTEAFF. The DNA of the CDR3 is TGTGCCAGCAGTTTCATTGGGAGAAACACTGAAGCTTTCTTT.

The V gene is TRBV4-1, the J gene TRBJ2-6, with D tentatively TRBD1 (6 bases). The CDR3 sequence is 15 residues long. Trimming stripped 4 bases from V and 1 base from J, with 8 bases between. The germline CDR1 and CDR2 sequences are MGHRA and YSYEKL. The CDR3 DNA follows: TGCGCCAGCAGCCCGCAGGGGTCTGGGGCCAACGTCCTGACTTTC. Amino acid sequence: CASSPQGSGANVLTF.

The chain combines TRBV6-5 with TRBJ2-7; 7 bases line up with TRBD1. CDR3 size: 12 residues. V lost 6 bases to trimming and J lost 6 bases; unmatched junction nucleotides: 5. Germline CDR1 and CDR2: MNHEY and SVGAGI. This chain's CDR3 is CASRFRGSEQYF. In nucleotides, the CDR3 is TGTGCCAGCAGGTTCAGGGGGAGCGAGCAGTACTTC.

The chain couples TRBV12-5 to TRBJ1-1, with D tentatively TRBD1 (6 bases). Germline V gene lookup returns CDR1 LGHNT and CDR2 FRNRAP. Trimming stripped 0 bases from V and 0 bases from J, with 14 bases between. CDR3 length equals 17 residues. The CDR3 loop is CASGLVRRGAVNTEAFF. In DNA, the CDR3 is TGTGCTAGTGGTTTGGTACGGCGGGGGGCGGTGAACACTGAAGCTTTCTTT.

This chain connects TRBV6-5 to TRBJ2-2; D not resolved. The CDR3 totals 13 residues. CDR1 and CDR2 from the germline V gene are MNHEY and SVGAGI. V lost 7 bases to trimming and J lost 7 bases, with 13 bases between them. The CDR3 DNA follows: TGTGCCAGCACCATGGAACTATTCGGGGAGCTGTTTTTT. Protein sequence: CASTMELFGELFF.